These 16 T cell receptor beta chains originate from one sample sequenced in a study of shared clonotypes between healthy human individuals. Data came from immunoSEQ multiplex PCR; TCRdb stores just in-frame clones and leaves some out. The repertoire holds fewer than 2.5 million clones, with 93% as singletons. Source material: naive CD4+ T cells from PBMCs. The sample's subset: CD45RA+ positively selected. Receptors were obtained from a man aged 18 to 30 in good health. Some clones in this sample may be carry-over from other donors' samples.

The V and J genes are TRBV28 and TRBJ2-7, with a possible D match to TRBD2 (6 bases). The ends were cut back, 6 bases at V and 2 bases at J, with 14 bases in the middle. CDR1 MDHEN and CDR2 SYDVKM come from the germline V gene. This CDR3 is built from 14 residues. The DNA of the CDR3 is TGTGCCAGCAGGGCGGGGCGCTACCCCTACGAGCAGTACTTC. This sequence encodes CASRAGRYPYEQYF. The full variable domain, in which reference TRBV28 and TRBJ2-7 provide the parts outside the CDR3, is DVKVTQSSRYLVKRTGEKVFLECVQDMDHENMFWYRQDPGLGLRLIYFSYDVKMKEKGDIPEGYSVSREKKERFSLILESASTNQTSMYLCASRAGRYPYEQYFGPGTRLTVT.

Only one count was recorded for this clone. The rearrangement uses TRBV5-1 and TRBJ2-7; perhaps TRBD1 as D (6 bases). Germline CDR1 SGHRS, CDR2 YFSETQ. The CDR3 is made up of 14 amino acids. Between the trimmed V and J ends, which lost 4 bases and 6 bases, there was a span of 17 bases. The CDR3 sequence: CASSPGGVGFEQYF. CDR3 nucleotide sequence: TGCGCCAGCAGCCCTGGGGGCGTGGGGTTCGAGCAGTACTTC.

This chain uses TRBV7-2 with TRBJ1-2; 8 bases map to TRBD1. J gave up 4 bases and V 5 bases, and 6 bases lay outside the gene matches. Germline-derived CDR1 and CDR2 are SGHTA and FQGNSA. The CDR3 is 14 amino acids. The CDR3 sequence is CASSVGQGPYGYTF. The DNA of the CDR3 is TGTGCCAGCAGCGTCGGACAGGGCCCCTATGGCTACACCTTC.

V is TRBV5-1 and J is TRBJ2-1, with D unresolved. CDR3 length: 16 residues. V shed 0 bases and J shed 0 bases, with 10 bases lying between them. Germline V gene lookup returns CDR1 SGHRS and CDR2 YFSETQ. In nucleotides, the CDR3 is TGCGCCAGCAGCTTGGGCTGGGTAGACTCCTACAATGAGCAGTTCTTC. Translation gives CASSLGWVDSYNEQFF. Full variable domain (remainder filled in from reference TRBV5-1 and TRBJ2-1): KAGVTQTPRYLIKTRGQQVTLSCSPISGHRSVSWYQQTPGQGLQFLFEYFSETQRNKGNFPGRFSGRQFSNSRSEMNVSTLELGDSALYLCASSLGWVDSYNEQFFGPGTRLTVL.

V and J are TRBV10-3 and TRBJ1-6, with D unclear. Between the trimmed V and J ends, which lost 4 bases and 7 bases, there was a span of 14 bases. Germline V gene lookup returns CDR1 ENHRY and CDR2 SYGVKD. The CDR3 spans 15 residues. CDR3 nucleotides: TGTGCCATCAGTGTTCTGGAAAGCGGGAATTCACCCCTCCACTTT. Protein: CAISVLESGNSPLHF.

The sample holds one count of this clone. The chain employs TRBV7-3 and TRBJ2-5, with 10 bases fitting TRBD2. The ends lost 5 bases at V and 2 bases at J; junction bases unmatched: 5. This CDR3 contains 15 residues. CDR1 SGHTA and CDR2 FQGTGA come from the germline V gene. The CDR3 region is CASSRTSGAQETQYF. The CDR3, as DNA: TGTGCCAGCAGCCGGACTAGCGGAGCTCAAGAGACCCAGTACTTC.

The chain uses TRBV18 and TRBJ1-4; 8 nucleotides match TRBD1. Germline values: CDR1 KGHSH, CDR2 LQKENI. The CDR3 extends over 14 amino acids. The junction had 7 bases not matched to a gene; V was cut back by 5 bases and J by 8 bases. The CDR3 loop reads CASSKGQGGEKLFF. CDR3 bases: TGTGCCAGCTCAAAAGGACAGGGTGGCGAAAAACTGTTTTTT.

The rearrangement uses TRBV28 and TRBJ1-1; 9 bases fit TRBD1. The CDR3 runs 17 residues. Trimming took 3 bases from V and 6 from J; bases not matched to a gene: 14. Germline CDR1 is MDHEN and CDR2 is SYDVKM. The CDR3 reads CASSFLTGTGYLAEAFF. The CDR3 bases are TGTGCCAGCAGTTTTTTAACCGGGACAGGGTACTTGGCTGAAGCTTTCTTT. Variable domain in full (rest from reference TRBV28 and TRBJ1-1): DVKVTQSSRYLVKRTGEKVFLECVQDMDHENMFWYRQDPGLGLRLIYFSYDVKMKEKGDIPEGYSVSREKKERFSLILESASTNQTSMYLCASSFLTGTGYLAEAFFGQGTRLTVV.

This clone has only one observation. Other DNA sequences in the sample encode the same CDR3. The V call is TRBV2, the J call TRBJ1-1; D is unclear. Trimming took off 4 bases at V and 1 base at J, with 7 bases between the two ends. Germline V gives CDR1 SNHLY, CDR2 FYNNEI. CDR3 length: 13 amino acids. CDR3 sequence reads: CASSGTTNTEAFF. The CDR3 DNA reads as TGTGCCAGCAGTGGGACGACGAACACTGAAGCTTTCTTT.

This clone was counted a few times. The sample carries other DNA sequences with the same CDR3. The J gene is TRBJ1-2, the V gene TRBV2, with D maybe TRBD1 (5 bases). This CDR3 has 11 residues. Germline CDR1 SNHLY, CDR2 FYNNEI. The ends were cut back, 5 bases at V and 8 bases at J, with 9 bases in the middle. The CDR3 region is CASSLGRGYTF. The CDR3 nucleotides read TGTGCCAGCAGTTTGGGGCGGGGCTACACCTTC. Full variable domain (remainder filled in from reference TRBV2 and TRBJ1-2): EPEVTQTPSHQVTQMGQEVILRCVPISNHLYFYWYRQILGQKVEFLVSFYNNEISEKSEIFDDQFSVERPDGSNFTLKIRSTKLEDSAMYFCASSLGRGYTFGSGTRLTVV.

In the case of this clone: A much larger clone sits a single nucleotide away, making a read error possible. The identical CDR3 is also encoded by other nucleotide sequences in the sample. This chain joins TRBV7-6 and TRBJ2-5, with D unresolved. V lost 4 bases to trimming and J lost 2 bases, with 2 bases between them. This CDR3 is 11 amino acids long. CDR1 and CDR2 (germline): SGHVS, FNYEAQ. This CDR3 reads CASSSQETQYF. The CDR3 coding sequence is TGTGCCAGCAGCTCGCAAGAGACCCAGTACTTC.

The chain uses TRBV29-1 and TRBJ2-7; no clear D. Trimming shortened V by 5 bases and J by 2 bases, and 16 bases separated the two germline ends. The CDR3 consists of 14 residues. Germline CDR1 and CDR2: SQVTM and ANQGSEA. Written as DNA, the CDR3 is TGCAGCGTTTCGCGCTCGGCAGTCACCTACGAGCAGTACTTC. This translates into CSVSRSAVTYEQYF.

Of note for this clone: Other DNA sequences of this sample code for an identical CDR3. The V call is TRBV6-5, the J call TRBJ1-2; tentative D call: TRBD1 (5 bases). The germline gives CDR1 MNHEY, CDR2 SVGAGI. Trimming took 4 bases from V and 3 from J, leaving 9 bases between them. The CDR3 is 13 amino acids. DNA of the CDR3: TGTGCCAGCAGTTCCAGGGAGGACTATGGCTACACCTTC. It is translated as CASSSREDYGYTF.

The DNA for the CDR3 is TGTGCCAGCAGTTTTTTGGACAACCCCACAGATACGCAGTATTTT. Its protein product is CASSFLDNPTDTQYF. The V gene is TRBV27, the J gene TRBJ2-3; tentative D call: TRBD1 (5 bases). The germline V gene has CDR1 MNHEY and CDR2 SMNVEV (reference sequence). The CDR3 sequence is 15 residues long. V was pared by 3 bases and J by 2 bases, with 12 bases between.

This clone was detected only once. The chain carries TRBV14 and TRBJ2-2; 9 bases line up with TRBD2. The germline V gene has CDR1 SGHDN and CDR2 FVKESK. J was trimmed by 3 bases and V by 5 bases; bases with no gene match: 16. This CDR3 comprises 19 residues. In nucleotides, the CDR3 is TGTGCCAGCAGCGAAAGAGGGCGAGCGGGAGGCCTAGACACCGGGGAGCTGTTTTTT. This translates into CASSERGRAGGLDTGELFF.

The chain combines TRBV27 with TRBJ2-4; D not resolved. Trimming cost V 4 bases and J 0 bases, with 10 bases left between them. The V gene's germline CDR1 is MNHEY and CDR2 SMNVEV (reference sequence). CDR3 size: 15 residues. The CDR3 DNA reads TGTGCCAGCAGTTCCATCCTACTAGCCAAAAACATTCAGTACTTC. Translation gives CASSSILLAKNIQYF.